This TCR beta chain was profiled in a study of T cell changes during pregnancy in multiple sclerosis. Clones were sequenced by immunoSEQ multiplex PCR, and TCRdb holds only the in-frame ones, with some missing. The data contain about 73,000 clones, around 94% of them singletons. Germline assignment: CDR1 SGHAT and CDR2 FQDESV (reference sequence). The CDR3 runs 14 residues. The trim removed 3 bases at V and 5 bases at J, leaving 5 bases unmatched. The TCR was taken from a female donor in good health, enrolled as a control in a pregnancy study. The specimen comprised peripheral blood, sampled in the third trimester of pregnancy. The rearrangement links TRBV11-1 to TRBJ2-7; 9 bases fit TRBD2. Written as DNA, the CDR3 is TGTGCCAGCAGCTTCGGAGCGGGAGGCAACGAGCAGTACTTC. Its protein is CASSFGAGGNEQYF. Filled out from reference TRBV11-1 and TRBJ2-7, the complete variable domain reads EAEVAQSPRYKITEKSQAVAFWCDPISGHATLYWYRQILGQGPELLVQFQDESVVDDSQLPKDRFSAERLKGVDSTLKIQPAELGDSAMYLCASSFGAGGNEQYFGPGTRLTVT.